This T cell receptor beta chain is from a study of cytomegalovirus exposure and HLA in healthy donors. Findings of the study overall: The study put under 200 TCR beta chains on its list as cytomegalovirus-associated. A later analysis linked a missense variant in DCLRE1C to the trimming of TCR beta V and J genes.

Comments on this clone: Its target is unknown.

With 2 bases removed from V and 4 bases from J, the gap between germline ends came to 6 bases. Germline CDR1 LGHNA, CDR2 YSLEER. This CDR3 region has 14 residues. The PCR contained 60 Vbeta and 13 Jbeta primers. Sequencing was performed with immunoSEQ multiplex PCR; in TCRdb, only in-frame clones are kept and a portion is missing. The sample shows about 160,000 clones, more than 80% of them seen only once. The sample consisted of PBMCs. This clonotype was sampled from a woman in her forties or fifties in good health and CMV-seronegative. The genes are TRBV4-3 and TRBJ1-6, with D uncertain. The DNA for the CDR3 is TGCGCCAGCAGCCAAACCAGATATAATTCACCCCTCCACTTT. This gives the protein CASSQTRYNSPLHF.